This T cell receptor (beta chain) emerged from a study of CD8+CD57+ T cells in acquired aplastic anemia. At the level of the study: DNA per sorted CD4+ or CD8+ sample ranged roughly 0.19 to 27.4 ug, averaging approximately 3.1 ug.

The CDR3 is 16 residues long. The germline V and J ends were trimmed by 5 bases and 4 bases, with 18 bases remaining between them. Germline loops: CDR1 SGHAT, CDR2 FQNNGV. Investigators profiled TCR beta VDJ and CDR3 from genomic DNA template. TCRdb reprocessed the reads via MiXCR and lists one record per CDR3 protein. The table has 120,000 or so distinct CDR3 sequences, less than 50% seen once. This clonotype was recorded many times. Its matching antigen is unknown. Only patients with CD8+CD57+ cell expansion on flow cytometry were chosen for sequencing. Study conclusions and caveats: Approximately 27 CD8+ CDR3 sequences occurred in both the patients and the controls.

Specimen: sorted CD4+, CD8+, or CD8+CD57+ T cells (not recorded which) from PBMCs. The chain couples TRBV11-2 to TRBJ1-3; the D gene is possibly TRBD1 (6 bases). The TCR sequence derives from a human donor with aplastic anemia. CDR3 sequence: CASSLGAILGGNTIYF. In DNA, the CDR3 is TGTGCCAGCAGCCTGGGGGCAATTTTGGGCGGAAACACCATATATTTT.